This paragraph covers one T cell receptor (beta chain) sequence. Its antigen is not known. V was shortened by 6 bases and J by 8 bases, with 17 bases between the two germline ends. The germline gives CDR1 MDHEN, CDR2 SYDVKM. The CDR3 totals 14 residues. The data were taken from a study of OX40 agonist ivuxolimab in advanced cancers. Study context: As their treatment, patients were administered ivuxolimab, an agonistic anti-OX40 (CD134) antibody. Notes on the study in general: There were, on average, more expanded clones in CD8+ T cells than in CD4+. Also present in some nonresponders was a low level of normalized T-cell clonal expansion.

Data came from immunoSEQ multiplex PCR; TCRdb stores just in-frame clones and leaves some out. The sample includes some 96,000 clones, around 90% of them seen just once. This clonotype was sampled from an adult with an advanced solid tumor such as melanoma, head and neck, liver or kidney cancer. This specimen was CD4+ or CD8+ T cells sorted from blood, taken in a trial of the OX40 agonist ivuxolimab. The chain has TRBV28 and TRBJ1-5; D remains unclear. CDR3 region: CASSPGQGWEPQHF. The CDR3 DNA follows: TGTGCCAGCAGCCCGGGTCAAGGCTGGGAGCCCCAGCATTTT. The full variable domain, in which reference TRBV28 and TRBJ1-5 provide the parts outside the CDR3, is DVKVTQSSRYLVKRTGEKVFLECVQDMDHENMFWYRQDPGLGLRLIYFSYDVKMKEKGDIPEGYSVSREKKERFSLILESASTNQTSMYLCASSPGQGWEPQHFGDGTRLSIL.